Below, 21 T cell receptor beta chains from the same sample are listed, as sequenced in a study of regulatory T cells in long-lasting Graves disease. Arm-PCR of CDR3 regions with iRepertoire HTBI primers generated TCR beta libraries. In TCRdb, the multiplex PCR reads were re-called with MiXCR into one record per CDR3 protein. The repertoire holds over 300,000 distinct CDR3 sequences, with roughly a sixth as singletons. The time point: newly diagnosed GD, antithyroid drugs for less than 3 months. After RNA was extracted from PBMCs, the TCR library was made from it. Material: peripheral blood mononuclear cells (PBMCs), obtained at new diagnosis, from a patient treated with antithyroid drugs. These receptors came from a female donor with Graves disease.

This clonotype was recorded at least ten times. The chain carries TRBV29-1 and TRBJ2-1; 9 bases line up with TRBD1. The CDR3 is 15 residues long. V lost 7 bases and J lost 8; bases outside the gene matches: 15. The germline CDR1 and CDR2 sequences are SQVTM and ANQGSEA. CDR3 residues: CSGSDGTGSFDEQFF. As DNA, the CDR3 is TGCAGCGGATCGGACGGGACAGGGAGTTTCGATGAGCAGTTCTTC.

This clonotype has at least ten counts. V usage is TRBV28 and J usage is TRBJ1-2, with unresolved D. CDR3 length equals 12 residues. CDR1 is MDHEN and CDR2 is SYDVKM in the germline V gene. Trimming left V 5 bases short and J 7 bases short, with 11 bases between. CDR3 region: CASSLIPSGYTF. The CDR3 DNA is TGTGCCAGCAGTCTCATACCCTCTGGCTACACCTTC.

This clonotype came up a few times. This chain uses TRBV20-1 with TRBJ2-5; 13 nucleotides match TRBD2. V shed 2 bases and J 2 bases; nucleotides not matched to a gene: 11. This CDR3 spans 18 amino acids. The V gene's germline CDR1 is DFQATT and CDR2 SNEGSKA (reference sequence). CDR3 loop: CSARSPLKLAGGQETQYF. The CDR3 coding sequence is TGCAGTGCTAGAAGTCCGTTGAAACTAGCGGGGGGGCAAGAGACCCAGTACTTC.

The CDR3 nucleotides read TGTGCCAGCAGCTTACTACCTGCGCAAACTTCTTCCACAGATACGCAGTATTTT. This translates into CASSLLPAQTSSTDTQYF. The genes are TRBV7-2 and TRBJ2-3, with D unresolved. This CDR3 is 18 amino acids long. Germline CDR1 and CDR2: SGHTA and FQGNSA. V gave up 2 bases and J gave up 2 bases, with 20 bases separating them.

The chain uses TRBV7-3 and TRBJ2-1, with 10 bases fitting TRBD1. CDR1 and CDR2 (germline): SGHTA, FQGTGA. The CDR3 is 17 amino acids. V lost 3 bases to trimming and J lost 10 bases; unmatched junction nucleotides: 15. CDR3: CASSFGGTGQGPREQFF. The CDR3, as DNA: TGTGCCAGCAGCTTCGGGGGAACGGGACAGGGGCCACGGGAGCAGTTCTTC.

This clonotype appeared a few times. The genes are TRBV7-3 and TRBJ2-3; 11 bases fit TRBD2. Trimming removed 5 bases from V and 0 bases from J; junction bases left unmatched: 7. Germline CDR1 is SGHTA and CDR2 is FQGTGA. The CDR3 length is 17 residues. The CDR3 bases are TGTGCCAGCAGCCCGGTAGCGGGAGGGAGCAGCACAGATACGCAGTATTTT. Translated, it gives CASSPVAGGSSTDTQYF.

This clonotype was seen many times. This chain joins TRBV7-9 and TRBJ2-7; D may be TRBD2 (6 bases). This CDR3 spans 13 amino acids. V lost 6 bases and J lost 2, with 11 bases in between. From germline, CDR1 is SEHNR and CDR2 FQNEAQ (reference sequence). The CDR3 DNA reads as TGTGCCAGCAGTTGGGGGGAGACCTACGAGCAGTACTTC. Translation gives CASSWGETYEQYF.

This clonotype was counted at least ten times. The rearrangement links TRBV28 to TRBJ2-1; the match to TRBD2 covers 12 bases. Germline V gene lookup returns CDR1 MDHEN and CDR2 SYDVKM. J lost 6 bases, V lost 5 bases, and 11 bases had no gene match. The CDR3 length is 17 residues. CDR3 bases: TGTGCCAGCAGTCGGACTCGACTAGCGGGAGCCCCCAATGAGCAGTTCTTC. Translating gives CASSRTRLAGAPNEQFF.

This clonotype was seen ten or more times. As DNA, the CDR3 is TGTGCCAGCAGCGTAGCTACGCTAGCGGGGGCGGGTACGCAGTATTTT. It is translated as CASSVATLAGAGTQYF. The chain employs TRBV9 and TRBJ2-3; 10 positions match TRBD2. J gave up 8 bases and V 0 bases, and 9 bases lay outside the gene matches. CDR1 SGDLS and CDR2 YYNGEE come from the germline V gene. CDR3 length: 16 residues.

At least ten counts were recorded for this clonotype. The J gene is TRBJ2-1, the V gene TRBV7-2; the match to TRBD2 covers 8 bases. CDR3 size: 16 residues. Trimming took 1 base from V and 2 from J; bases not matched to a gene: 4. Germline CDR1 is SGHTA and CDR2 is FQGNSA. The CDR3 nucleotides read TGTGCCAGCAGCTTAGATCCAGCGGGGGCCTACAATGAGCAGTTCTTC. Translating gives CASSLDPAGAYNEQFF.

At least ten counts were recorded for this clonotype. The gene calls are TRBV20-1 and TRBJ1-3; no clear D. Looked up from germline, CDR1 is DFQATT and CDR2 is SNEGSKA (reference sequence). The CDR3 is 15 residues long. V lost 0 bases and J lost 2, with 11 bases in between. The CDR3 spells CSARDLKAAGNTIYF. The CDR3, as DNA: TGCAGTGCTAGAGATTTAAAGGCTGCTGGAAACACCATATATTTT.

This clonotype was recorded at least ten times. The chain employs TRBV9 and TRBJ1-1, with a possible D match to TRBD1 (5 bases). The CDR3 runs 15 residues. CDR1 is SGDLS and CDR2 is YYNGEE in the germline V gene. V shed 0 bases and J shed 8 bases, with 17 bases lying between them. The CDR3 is CASSVATHQGAEAFF. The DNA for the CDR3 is TGTGCCAGCAGCGTAGCCACTCATCAGGGCGCCGAAGCTTTCTTT.

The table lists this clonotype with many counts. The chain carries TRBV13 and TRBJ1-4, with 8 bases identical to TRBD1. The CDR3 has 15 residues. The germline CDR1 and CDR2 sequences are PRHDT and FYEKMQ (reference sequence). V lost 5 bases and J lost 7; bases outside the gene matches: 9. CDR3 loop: CASSPPGGGREKLFF. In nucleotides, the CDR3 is TGTGCCAGCAGCCCGCCAGGGGGCGGGCGTGAAAAACTGTTTTTT.

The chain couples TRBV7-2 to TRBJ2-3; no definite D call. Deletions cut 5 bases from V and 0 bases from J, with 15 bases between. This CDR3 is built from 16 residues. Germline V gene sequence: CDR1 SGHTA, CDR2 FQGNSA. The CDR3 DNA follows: TGTGCCAGCAGCCATTCGCGACGCCATAGCACAGATACGCAGTATTTT. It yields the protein CASSHSRRHSTDTQYF.

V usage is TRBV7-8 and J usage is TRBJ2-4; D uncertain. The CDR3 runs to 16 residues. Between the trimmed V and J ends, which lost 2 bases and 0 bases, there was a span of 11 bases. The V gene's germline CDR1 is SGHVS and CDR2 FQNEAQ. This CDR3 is CASSLNPGEAKNIQYF. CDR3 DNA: TGTGCCAGCAGCTTAAACCCGGGCGAAGCCAAAAACATTCAGTACTTC.

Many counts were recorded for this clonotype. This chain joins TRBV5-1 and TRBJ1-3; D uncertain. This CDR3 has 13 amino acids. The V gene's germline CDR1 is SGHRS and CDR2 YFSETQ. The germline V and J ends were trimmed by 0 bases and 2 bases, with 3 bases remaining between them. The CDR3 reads CASSLGAGNTIYF. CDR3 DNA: TGCGCCAGCAGCTTGGGAGCTGGAAACACCATATATTTT.

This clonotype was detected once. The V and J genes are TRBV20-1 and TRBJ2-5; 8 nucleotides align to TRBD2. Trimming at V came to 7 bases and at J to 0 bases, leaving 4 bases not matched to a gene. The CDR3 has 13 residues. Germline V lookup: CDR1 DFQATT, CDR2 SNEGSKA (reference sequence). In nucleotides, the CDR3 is TGCAGTGTCAAGCGGGGGAACCAAGAGACCCAGTACTTC. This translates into CSVKRGNQETQYF.

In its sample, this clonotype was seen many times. The DNA of the CDR3 is TGTGCCAGCAGCCCGACAGCCTATAATTCACCCCTCCACTTT. Translated: CASSPTAYNSPLHF. The rearrangement uses TRBV27 and TRBJ1-6, with TRBD1 as a possible D gene (5 bases). The length of the CDR3 is 14 residues. V was shortened by 6 bases and J by 2 bases, with 8 bases between the two germline ends. From germline, CDR1 is MNHEY and CDR2 SMNVEV (reference sequence).

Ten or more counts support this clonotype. The CDR3, as DNA: TGCAGTGCTGCTCTCCAGGGGGTAACAGATACGCAGTATTTT. It codes for CSAALQGVTDTQYF. The V gene is TRBV20-1, the J gene TRBJ2-3, with TRBD1 matching 7 bases. The V segment lost 5 bases and the J segment 3 bases; nucleotides outside the gene matches: 8. Germline V lookup: CDR1 DFQATT, CDR2 SNEGSKA (reference sequence). This CDR3 has 14 amino acids.

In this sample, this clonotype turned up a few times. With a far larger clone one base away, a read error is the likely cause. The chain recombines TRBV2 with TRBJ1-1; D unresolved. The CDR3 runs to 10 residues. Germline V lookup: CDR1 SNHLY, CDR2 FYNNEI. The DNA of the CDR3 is TGTGCCAGCAGGGGAACTGGAGCTTTCTTT. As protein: CASRGTGAFF.

The CDR3 spells CASSFAGLSRGETQYF. The CDR3 DNA follows: TGTGCCAGCAGCTTTGCGGGACTCTCGAGGGGGGAGACCCAGTACTTC. The V call is TRBV5-4, the J call TRBJ2-5; D may be TRBD1 or TRBD2 (6 bases each). The CDR3 sequence is 16 residues long. The V gene's germline CDR1 is SGHNT and CDR2 YYREEE (reference sequence). Trimming removed 2 bases from V and 5 bases from J, with 19 bases in between. Full variable domain (remainder filled in from reference TRBV5-4 and TRBJ2-5): ETGVTQSPTHLIKTRGQQVTLRCSSQSGHNTVSWYQQALGQGPQFIFQYYREEENGRGNFPPRFSGLQFPNYSSELNVNALELDDSALYLCASSFAGLSRGETQYFGPGTRLLVL.